These 9 T cell receptor beta chains share one sample of origin, sequenced in a study of radiation and T cells in renal cell carcinoma. Data came from immunoSEQ multiplex PCR; TCRdb stores just in-frame clones and leaves some out. The table shows more than 95,000 clones, with around 84% occurring only once. Time point of the sample: baseline pretreatment blood. The treatment: 15 Gy SBRT to primary tumor, nephrectomy 4 weeks later. Sequenced here: blood, sampled from a patient whose treatment included radiotherapy and nephrectomy. These receptors came from a woman between 55 and 75 years old with renal cell carcinoma.

The chain couples TRBV6-5 to TRBJ2-3; D unresolved. V was clipped by 0 bases and J by 0 bases, with 4 bases between them. This CDR3 is 14 amino acids long. Germline CDR1 reads MNHEY; CDR2 reads SVGAGI. The CDR3: CASSYSGSTDTQYF. In DNA form, the CDR3 reads TGTGCCAGCAGTTACTCGGGTAGCACAGATACGCAGTATTTT.

The chain carries TRBV9 and TRBJ2-1; D not certain. CDR3 length equals 12 residues. The germline V gene has CDR1 SGDLS and CDR2 YYNGEE. The V gene lost 3 bases and the J gene lost 5 bases, with 6 bases spanning the gap. The CDR3 loop is CASSETNNEQFF. The CDR3 DNA follows: TGTGCCAGCAGCGAGACGAACAATGAGCAGTTCTTC.

This chain connects TRBV5-1 to TRBJ2-7; tentative D call: TRBD1 (6 bases). V gave up 3 bases and J gave up 6 bases, with 19 bases separating them. This CDR3 comprises 15 residues. Germline CDR1 and CDR2: SGHRS and YFSETQ. DNA of the CDR3: TGCGCCAGCAGCTACCGGGACAAGTCTATGAGCGAGCAGTACTTC. It specifies CASSYRDKSMSEQYF.

In its sample, this clone was seen once. V is TRBV5-4 and J is TRBJ2-1; D not certain. Deletions cut 4 bases from V and 5 bases from J, with 16 bases between. Per germline, CDR1 SGHNT and CDR2 YYREEE (reference sequence). CDR3 length: 15 residues. The CDR3 nucleotides read TGTGCCAGCAGCCAAAACCAATTGATCCACAATGAGCAGTTCTTC. Translating gives CASSQNQLIHNEQFF.

The gene calls are TRBV7-8 and TRBJ2-1; D is perhaps TRBD2 (6 bases). Trimming shortened V by 2 bases and J by 6 bases, and 8 bases separated the two germline ends. Germline V gives CDR1 SGHVS, CDR2 FQNEAQ. The CDR3 totals 13 residues. The CDR3 here is CASSLTGSNEQFF. The DNA of the CDR3 is TGTGCCAGCAGCTTAACCGGGAGCAATGAGCAGTTCTTC.

The chain uses TRBV15 and TRBJ2-3; no definite D call. The CDR3 extends over 17 amino acids. Germline V CDR1 and CDR2: LNHNV, YYDKDF (reference sequence). V was pared by 0 bases and J by 1 base, with 14 bases between. This CDR3 is CATSRDRLLGGTDTQYF. Written as DNA, the CDR3 is TGTGCCACCAGCAGAGATAGACTCCTAGGTGGCACAGATACGCAGTATTTT.

The table lists this clone with a count of one. J is TRBJ2-5 and V is TRBV5-1; weak D call: TRBD1 (5 bases). This CDR3 contains 13 residues. With 2 bases removed from V and 5 bases from J, the gap between germline ends came to 10 bases. The germline V gene encodes CDR1 SGHRS and CDR2 YFSETQ. The CDR3 sequence: CASSFTGTETQYF. As DNA, the CDR3 is TGCGCCAGCAGCTTTACAGGTACCGAGACCCAGTACTTC.

A note on this clone: The junction and the germline gene differ at one end; a read error may be behind it. V and J are TRBV28 and TRBJ1-2; D remains ambiguous. Germline V lookup: CDR1 MDHEN, CDR2 SYDVKM. The CDR3 totals 13 residues. CDR3 in DNA: TGTGCCAGCGGTTTAACAGCGGACTATGGCTACACCTTC. Encoded protein: CASGLTADYGYTF.

The chain carries TRBV6-5 and TRBJ1-2, with 8 bases aligning to TRBD1. V dropped 7 bases and J dropped 6; count of bases not matched to a gene: 10. CDR1 MNHEY and CDR2 SVGAGI come from the germline V gene. The CDR3 sequence is 14 residues long. The CDR3 region is CASTSGGSDDGYTF. As DNA, the CDR3 is TGTGCCAGCACCTCAGGGGGCTCCGATGATGGCTACACCTTC.